These 7 T cell receptor beta chains were all obtained from the same sample, sequenced in a study of blood T cell repertoires in COVID-19. Sequencing was performed with immunoSEQ multiplex PCR; in TCRdb, only in-frame clones are kept and a portion is missing. The sample yields around 400,000 clones, over 75% seen once. Sequenced: peripheral blood. These receptors were obtained from a woman aged 60-75 years with COVID-19, enrolled during active disease.

The chain recombines TRBV19 with TRBJ1-2; 8 bases align to TRBD1. The CDR3 sequence is 15 residues long. The germline V gene has CDR1 LNHDA and CDR2 SQIVND (reference sequence). After removal of 5 bases from V and 6 bases from J, the junction contained 11 bases not matched to a gene. The DNA for the CDR3 is TGTGCCAGTAGTCCTTCATACAGGGGGTTCCATGGCTACACCTTC. Residues: CASSPSYRGFHGYTF. Full variable domain (remainder filled in from reference TRBV19 and TRBJ1-2): DGGITQSPKYLFRKEGQNVTLSCEQNLNHDAMYWYRQDPGQGLRLIYYSQIVNDFQKGDIAEGYSVSREKKESFPLTVTSAQKNPTAFYLCASSPSYRGFHGYTFGSGTRLTVV.

This chain uses TRBV4-1 with TRBJ1-3; D ambiguous. V lost 0 bases and J 0 bases, leaving 9 bases between the germline ends. This CDR3 comprises 16 residues. Germline V CDR1 and CDR2: MGHRA, YSYEKL. CDR3 sequence (DNA): TGCGCCAGCAGCCAAGATGTCCAAATCTCTGGAAACACCATATATTTT. Its protein product is CASSQDVQISGNTIYF.

The V gene is TRBV24-1, the J gene TRBJ2-1, with a possible D match to TRBD2 (5 bases). The V and J ends lost 3 bases and 1 base respectively, with 12 bases between them. The CDR3 length is 16 residues. Germline CDR1 reads KGHDR; CDR2 reads SFDVKD. The CDR3 DNA reads as TGTGCCACCAGTGATCCGCGGGCTGATTCCTACAATGAGCAGTTCTTC. Translated: CATSDPRADSYNEQFF.

The rearrangement links TRBV6-5 to TRBJ2-3, with TRBD2 matching over 9 bases. CDR3 length: 13 residues. Germline V gives CDR1 MNHEY, CDR2 SVGAGI. V lost 7 bases and J lost 6; bases outside the gene matches: 5. This CDR3 is CASTAGGSDTQYF. The DNA for the CDR3 is TGTGCCAGCACAGCGGGGGGTAGCGATACGCAGTATTTT.

This rearrangement joins TRBV2 to TRBJ2-7; D might be TRBD2 (6 bases). V lost 7 bases to trimming and J lost 6 bases, with 19 bases between them. This CDR3 spans 14 amino acids. Looked up from germline, CDR1 is SNHLY and CDR2 is FYNNEI. The CDR3 region has the DNA TGTGCCAGCACGTGGGACTCCACGGTAGGCGAGCAGTACTTC. Amino acid sequence: CASTWDSTVGEQYF.

The chain recombines TRBV30 with TRBJ1-1; 8 bases fit TRBD1. Per the germline V gene, CDR1 is GTSNPN and CDR2 is SVGIG (reference sequence). The J segment lost 0 bases and the V segment lost 3 bases, leaving 18 bases of the junction unmatched. There are 19 residues in the CDR3. The CDR3 DNA follows: TGTGCCTGGAGGCGGGGGTCACAGGGGGATGTTCGGGTGAACACTGAAGCTTTCTTT. It translates to CAWRRGSQGDVRVNTEAFF.

The chain combines TRBV25-1 with TRBJ1-2; D may be TRBD1 (5 bases). Germline CDR1 reads MGHDK; CDR2 reads SYGVNS. Trimming cost V 3 bases and J 4 bases, with 15 bases left between them. The CDR3 covers 15 residues. This chain's CDR3 is CASSDRQGLGYGYTF. The CDR3 DNA follows: TGTGCCAGCAGTGATAGGCAGGGCCTGGGCTATGGCTACACCTTC.